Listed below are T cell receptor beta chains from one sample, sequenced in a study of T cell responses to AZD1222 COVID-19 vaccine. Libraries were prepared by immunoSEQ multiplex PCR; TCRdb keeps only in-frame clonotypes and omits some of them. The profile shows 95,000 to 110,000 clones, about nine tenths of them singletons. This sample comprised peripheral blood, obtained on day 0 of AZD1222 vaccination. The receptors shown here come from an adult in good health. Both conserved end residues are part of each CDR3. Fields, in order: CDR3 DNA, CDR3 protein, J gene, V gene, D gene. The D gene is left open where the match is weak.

CDR3 DNA: TGCGCCAGCAGACTAATCGGGAGTATCGAGACCCAGTACTTC
CDR3 protein: CASRLIGSIETQYF
J gene: TRBJ2-5
V gene: TRBV5-1
D gene: .

CDR3 DNA: TGTGCCAGCAGTTCGTCGCGGGGTACCGACGAGCAGTACTTC
CDR3 protein: CASSSSRGTDEQYF
J gene: TRBJ2-7
V gene: TRBV27
D gene: .

CDR3 DNA: TGCGCCAGCAGCCCTACAGGGGGGTACACTGAAGCTTTCTTT
CDR3 protein: CASSPTGGYTEAFF
J gene: TRBJ1-1
V gene: TRBV5-1
D gene: TRBD1

CDR3 DNA: TGTGCCAGCAGTCCTCGGGGGGTTTACTACGAGCAGTACTTC
CDR3 protein: CASSPRGVYYEQYF
J gene: TRBJ2-7
V gene: TRBV27
D gene: TRBD2

CDR3 DNA: TGCAGTGCCAGTAGGGGGGGAGGCAACACAGATACGCAGTATTTT
CDR3 protein: CSASRGGGNTDTQYF
J gene: TRBJ2-3
V gene: TRBV20-1
D gene: .

CDR3 DNA: TGTGCCAGCAGCCAAGATTGGGAGAATGAGCAGTTCTTC
CDR3 protein: CASSQDWENEQFF
J gene: TRBJ2-1
V gene: TRBV14
D gene: .

CDR3 DNA: TGTGCCAGCAGCCATAAGGACGGGAACTATGGCTACACCTTC
CDR3 protein: CASSHKDGNYGYTF
J gene: TRBJ1-2
V gene: TRBV6-5
D gene: .

CDR3 DNA: TGTGCCAGCAGGCTGACAGGGTCCTACGAGCAGTACTTC
CDR3 protein: CASRLTGSYEQYF
J gene: TRBJ2-7
V gene: TRBV27
D gene: TRBD1

CDR3 DNA: TGTGCCAGCAGGCGGACAGGAGAATACTATAATTCACCCCTCCACTTT
CDR3 protein: CASRRTGEYYNSPLHF
J gene: TRBJ1-6
V gene: TRBV28
D gene: TRBD1

CDR3 DNA: TGTGCCAGCAATCTGAGAGAGTTAAAAGAGACCCAGTACTTC
CDR3 protein: CASNLRELKETQYF
J gene: TRBJ2-5
V gene: TRBV2
D gene: .

CDR3 DNA: TGTGCCAGCAGCTTAGGCGGAGCAAACAATCAGCCCCAGCATTTT
CDR3 protein: CASSLGGANNQPQHF
J gene: TRBJ1-5
V gene: TRBV7-2
D gene: .

CDR3 DNA: TGTGCCAGCAGCCTCAGGGTTCTGAACACTGAAGCTTTCTTT
CDR3 protein: CASSLRVLNTEAFF
J gene: TRBJ1-1
V gene: TRBV6-5
D gene: .

CDR3 DNA: TGTGCCAGCAGCCAGACTAAAGGGCCCTCCCGGGGCTACACCTTC
CDR3 protein: CASSQTKGPSRGYTF
J gene: TRBJ1-2
V gene: TRBV14
D gene: .

CDR3 DNA: TGTGCCTGGAGTGTAGGGCCAGGGGGCACCGGAGCTTTCTTT
CDR3 protein: CAWSVGPGGTGAFF
J gene: TRBJ1-1
V gene: TRBV30
D gene: TRBD1

CDR3 DNA: TGTGCCAGCAGCTTAACCCCATGGGTTAACACCGGGGAGCTGTTTTTT
CDR3 protein: CASSLTPWVNTGELFF
J gene: TRBJ2-2
V gene: TRBV7-3
D gene: .

CDR3 DNA: TGTGCCAGCAGCTCCGGACTAGCGGGAGAGACCCAGTACTTC
CDR3 protein: CASSSGLAGETQYF
J gene: TRBJ2-5
V gene: TRBV7-2
D gene: TRBD2

CDR3 DNA: TGTGCCAGCAGCTTGGACAGCCGGAATTTTGGCTACACCTTC
CDR3 protein: CASSLDSRNFGYTF
J gene: TRBJ1-2
V gene: TRBV5-8
D gene: .